This T cell receptor (beta chain) originates from a study of T cells in Graves' hyperthyroidism and ophthalmopathy. Overall study: Specimen type is peripheral blood, collected at initial diagnosis prior to any treatment. Overall study results and limits: Most clonotypes expanded in the thyroid (above 0.001) were also present in blood. In validation, the model predicted ophthalmopathy. These predictions came a median roughly 6 months before onset.

Using RNA transcripts as the source, TCR beta CDR3 regions were amplified. First-round RT-PCR targeting the TCR CDR3 was performed with the HTBI primer set. TCRdb reanalysed the multiplex PCR reads using MiXCR and keeps one entry per CDR3 protein. The sample contains roughly 840,000 distinct CDR3 sequences, 38% of which appear only once. Trimming took off 5 bases at V and 5 bases at J, with 21 bases between the two ends. This CDR3 spans 16 amino acids. Germline values: CDR1 SEHNR, CDR2 FQNEAQ (reference sequence). Stable hyperthyroidism: no ophthalmopathy progression over 18 months of follow-up. This clonotype was detected many times. What it recognizes is unknown.

Sequencing used blood. The V call is TRBV7-9, the J call TRBJ1-2; a weak D match, TRBD1 (5 bases). The TCR comes from a man younger than 35 with Graves' hyperthyroidism. Here the CDR3 reads CASSPGGDGTKYGYTF. The CDR3 nucleotides are TGTGCCAGCAGCCCCGGGGGTGACGGAACGAAATATGGCTACACCTTC.